The 20 T cell receptor beta chains listed next were all sequenced from one sample in a study of early T cells in non-severe SARS-CoV-2 infection. Via MiXCR, TCRdb re-called the 5' RACE reads, giving one row per CDR3 protein. The sample lists around 93,000 distinct CDR3 sequences, 10% to 15% occurring once. The sample here was whole blood, taken at baseline. The source is an adult who was a healthcare worker with PCR-confirmed SARS-CoV-2 infection or an uninfected control (not recorded which).

This clonotype came up a few times. This chain connects TRBV6-6 to TRBJ2-3; a possible D gene is TRBD1 (5 bases). V was shortened by 2 bases and J by 4 bases, with 13 bases between the two germline ends. The CDR3 runs 15 residues. The germline gives CDR1 MNHNY, CDR2 SVGAGI (reference sequence). The CDR3 DNA reads TGTGCCAGCAGTTACCCCAGGGATCCGCCAGATACGCAGTATTTT. It encodes CASSYPRDPPDTQYF.

V gene TRBV7-9 combines with J gene TRBJ1-3, with a possible D match to TRBD1 (5 bases). The CDR3 totals 13 residues. CDR1 and CDR2 from the germline V gene are SEHNR and FQNEAQ (reference sequence). The germline V and J ends were trimmed by 5 bases and 5 bases, with 10 bases remaining between them. The CDR3: CASSPQGRNTIYF. As DNA, the CDR3 is TGTGCCAGCAGCCCCCAGGGCAGAAACACCATATATTTT. Full variable domain (rest looked up from reference TRBV7-9 and TRBJ1-3): DTGVSQNPRHKITKRGQNVTFRCDPISEHNRLYWYRQTLGQGPEFLTYFQNEAQLEKSRLLSDRFSAERPKGSFSTLEIQRTEQGDSAMYLCASSPQGRNTIYFGEGSWLTVV.

The chain carries TRBV14 and TRBJ2-3; 10 bases align to TRBD1. The CDR3 spans 18 residues. CDR1 SGHDN and CDR2 FVKESK come from the germline V gene. The V and J ends lost 4 bases and 1 base, in that order; junction bases with no gene match: 11. The CDR3: CASSRPGQGSKRTDTQYF. The CDR3 nucleotides read TGTGCCAGCAGCCGGCCGGGACAGGGGAGTAAGCGCACAGATACGCAGTATTTT.

The chain carries TRBV7-9 and TRBJ2-7, with 8 nucleotides matching TRBD2. V shed 6 bases and J 4 bases; nucleotides not matched to a gene: 14. The CDR3 spans 16 residues. The germline V gene encodes CDR1 SEHNR and CDR2 FQNEAQ (reference sequence). The CDR3 nucleotides read TGTGCCAGCAGAAAACTAGTAGCGGGGTCGAATTACGAGCAGTACTTC. Its protein is CASRKLVAGSNYEQYF. The whole variable domain, filled in from reference TRBV7-9 and TRBJ2-7, reads DTGVSQNPRHKITKRGQNVTFRCDPISEHNRLYWYRQTLGQGPEFLTYFQNEAQLEKSRLLSDRFSAERPKGSFSTLEIQRTEQGDSAMYLCASRKLVAGSNYEQYFGPGTRLTVT.

This clonotype came up once. The chain links TRBV6-5 to TRBJ1-2, with 7 bases matching TRBD1. The CDR3 spans 18 residues. CDR1 and CDR2 (germline): MNHEY, SVGAGI. J was trimmed by 4 bases and V by 2 bases; bases with no gene match: 16. The CDR3 sequence is CASSYGGTDAILGYGYTF. DNA for the CDR3: TGTGCCAGCAGTTACGGAGGGACAGACGCTATTTTAGGCTATGGCTACACCTTC.

This clonotype was observed at least ten times. The chain is built from TRBV25-1 and TRBJ1-4; no firm D call. This CDR3 has 15 residues. The germline gives CDR1 MGHDK, CDR2 SYGVNS. The germline V and J ends were trimmed by 1 base and 6 bases, with 12 bases remaining between them. As DNA, the CDR3 is TGTGCCAGCAGTGAATCAGCGGGGTTTTATGAAAAACTGTTTTTT. Protein product: CASSESAGFYEKLFF.

This clonotype was counted many times. V is TRBV12-3 or TRBV12-4 and J is TRBJ2-6; D uncertain. The CDR3 has 13 amino acids. V was shortened by 4 bases and J by 0 bases, with 1 base between the two germline ends. The CDR3 DNA reads as TGTGCCAGCAGTTACTCTGGGGCCAACGTCCTGACTTTC. Its translation: CASSYSGANVLTF.

This clonotype was counted ten times or more. The gene calls are TRBV7-9 and TRBJ1-1; D not certain. The ends were cut back, 3 bases at V and 2 bases at J, with 10 bases in the middle. CDR3 length: 14 amino acids. Germline V lookup: CDR1 SEHNR, CDR2 FQNEAQ (reference sequence). CDR3 nucleotides: TGTGCCAGCAGCTTCTACCTTGACAACACTGAAGCTTTCTTT. Translating it yields CASSFYLDNTEAFF.

CDR3 loop: CASSLYPGTDDEQYF. CDR3 bases: TGTGCCAGCAGCTTATACCCGGGGACAGATGACGAGCAGTACTTC. The chain couples TRBV7-2 to TRBJ2-7; 7 bases align to TRBD1. Germline V gene sequence: CDR1 SGHTA, CDR2 FQGNSA. The ends lost 2 bases at V and 5 bases at J; junction bases unmatched: 9. This CDR3 is 15 amino acids long. Based on the CDR3 plus reference TRBV7-2 and TRBJ2-7, the full variable domain is GAGVSQSPSNKVTEKGKDVELRCDPISGHTALYWYRQSLGQGLEFLIYFQGNSAPDKSGLPSDRFSAERTGGSVSTLTIQRTQQEDSAVYLCASSLYPGTDDEQYFGPGTRLTVT.

This clonotype was detected a few times. The chain is built from TRBV7-8 and TRBJ2-3, with D possibly matching TRBD2 (6 bases). The germline V gene encodes CDR1 SGHVS and CDR2 FQNEAQ. This CDR3 is 15 amino acids long. V gave up 3 bases and J gave up 2 bases, with 12 bases separating them. DNA for the CDR3: TGTGCCAGCAGCTTCCGGGACTTCCTCACAGATACGCAGTATTTT. Its protein is CASSFRDFLTDTQYF.

The chain joins TRBV10-3 to TRBJ1-2; a weak D match, TRBD1 (5 bases). CDR3 length equals 13 residues. Deletions cut 2 bases from V and 8 bases from J, with 12 bases between. Germline V gene lookup returns CDR1 ENHRY and CDR2 SYGVKD. In DNA, the CDR3 is TGTGCCATCAGTGAGGACAGTAATTTCGGCTACACCTTC. It is translated as CAISEDSNFGYTF.

This clonotype has a handful of counts. This chain links TRBV27 with TRBJ2-2; D remains unclear. With 3 bases removed from V and 8 bases from J, the gap between germline ends came to 7 bases. CDR3 length equals 12 residues. Germline V gene sequence: CDR1 MNHEY, CDR2 SMNVEV (reference sequence). The CDR3 sequence is CASSFLRGELFF. CDR3 bases: TGTGCCAGCAGTTTTCTGAGAGGGGAGCTGTTTTTT.

This clonotype was counted ten times or more. The chain has TRBV12-3 or TRBV12-4 and TRBJ1-2; D remains unclear. V lost 0 bases, J lost 2 bases, and 4 bases lay in between. This CDR3 is built from 13 residues. The CDR3 sequence: CASSLAPNYGYTF. The CDR3 nucleotides read TGTGCCAGCAGTTTAGCGCCGAACTATGGCTACACCTTC.

This clonotype came up a few times. This chain uses TRBV5-1 with TRBJ2-1; 14 nucleotides align to TRBD2. Germline CDR1 SGHRS, CDR2 YFSETQ. V gave up 4 bases and J gave up 3 bases; unmatched junction bases: 3. CDR3 length: 16 amino acids. CDR3 region: CASSDGLAGGYNEQFF. The CDR3 bases are TGCGCCAGCAGCGACGGACTAGCGGGAGGCTACAATGAGCAGTTCTTC.

This clonotype was observed many times. The J gene is TRBJ1-1, the V gene TRBV27, with TRBD1 as a possible D gene (5 bases). In germline, CDR1 is MNHEY, CDR2 SMNVEV (reference sequence). V lost 3 bases, J lost 10 bases, and 12 bases lay in between. The CDR3 extends over 12 amino acids. CDR3 DNA sequence: TGTGCCAGCAGTTTCACCGGGACCGCAGCTTTCTTT. It specifies CASSFTGTAAFF.

This clonotype came up a few times. The V call is TRBV15, the J call TRBJ1-4; TRBD1 aligns across 8 bases. The CDR3 runs 15 residues. Germline CDR1 and CDR2: LNHNV and YYDKDF (reference sequence). V was pared by 6 bases and J by 4 bases, with 7 bases of the junction left unmatched. CDR3 nucleotide sequence: TGTGCCACCAGTGATGACAGGGGCTTTAATGAAAAACTGTTTTTT. It translates to CATSDDRGFNEKLFF.

This clonotype was counted ten times or more. This chain uses TRBV11-2 with TRBJ2-1, with D tentatively TRBD1 (6 bases). The CDR3 loop spans 14 amino acids. Germline-derived CDR1 and CDR2 are SGHAT and FQNNGV. V lost 4 bases and J 3 bases, leaving 10 bases between the germline ends. CDR3 in amino acids: CASSSRDNYNEQFF. The CDR3 DNA reads as TGTGCCAGCAGCTCACGGGACAACTACAATGAGCAGTTCTTC.

The chain couples TRBV2 to TRBJ2-7, with D possibly matching TRBD2 (5 bases). The CDR3 has 13 amino acids. Trimming took 3 bases from V and 3 from J, leaving 9 bases between them. The germline CDR1 and CDR2 sequences are SNHLY and FYNNEI. The CDR3 region is CASSDGVLYEQYF. The CDR3 DNA follows: TGTGCCAGCAGTGACGGGGTGCTCTACGAGCAGTACTTC.

This chain joins TRBV7-9 and TRBJ2-3; D not resolved. Trimming took off 1 base at V and 5 bases at J, with 7 bases between the two ends. The length of the CDR3 is 13 residues. Germline V gene lookup returns CDR1 SEHNR and CDR2 FQNEAQ (reference sequence). CDR3 DNA sequence: TGTGCCAGCAGCTTAGTGGTTCAAGATACGCAGTATTTT. Its protein is CASSLVVQDTQYF.

Concerning this clonotype itself: A read error may produce the germline difference seen at one junction end. The chain joins TRBV7-7 to TRBJ2-2, with D hard to call. CDR1 SSHAT and CDR2 FNYEAQ come from the germline V gene (reference sequence). The CDR3 runs to 15 residues. The CDR3 here is CASSPTPGSTGELFF. In nucleotides, the CDR3 is TGTGCTAGCAGCCCCACTCCCGGAAGCACCGGGGAGCTGTTTTTT. Combining the CDR3 with reference TRBV7-7 and TRBJ2-2 gives the whole variable domain GAGVSQSPRYKVTKRGQDVTLRCDPISSHATLYWYQQALGQGPEFLTYFNYEAQPDKSGLPSDRFSAERPEGSISTLTIQRTEQRDSAMYRCASSPTPGSTGELFFGEGSRLTVL.